These 31 T cell receptor beta chains originate from one sample sequenced in a study of cytomegalovirus exposure and HLA in healthy donors. In the PCR, 60 Vbeta and 13 Jbeta primers were used. The repertoire was sequenced with immunoSEQ multiplex PCR; TCRdb's copy has only in-frame clones and lacks some. The sample shows about 190,000 clones, around nine tenths of them seen only once. Sequences were obtained from PBMCs. These receptors were taken from a woman younger than 30 in good health and CMV-seronegative.

This chain joins TRBV4-1 and TRBJ1-3; D call uncertain. Germline-derived CDR1 and CDR2 are MGHRA and YSYEKL. This CDR3 spans 14 amino acids. Trimming took 1 base from V and 8 from J, leaving 12 bases between them. The DNA for the CDR3 is TGCGCCAGCAGCCAAGCCGGGATGGCGGACACCATATATTTT. It translates to CASSQAGMADTIYF.

The CDR3 loop reads CASSYGLAGAGNEQFF. In nucleotides, the CDR3 is TGCGCCAGCAGTTACGGACTAGCGGGGGCAGGGAATGAGCAGTTCTTC. This chain uses TRBV5-1 with TRBJ2-1, with 13 bases fitting TRBD2. CDR3 length equals 16 residues. From germline, CDR1 is SGHRS and CDR2 YFSETQ. The V segment lost 5 bases and the J segment 7 bases; nucleotides outside the gene matches: 9.

Only a few counts were recorded for this clone. This sequence joins TRBV19 and TRBJ2-5, with 7 bases aligning to TRBD2. The J call is uncertain, as TRBJ2-7 better fits the DNA end. The CDR3 covers 13 residues. CDR1 is LNHDA and CDR2 is SQIVND in the germline V gene (reference sequence). The CDR3 nucleotides are TGTGCCAGTAGTATGGGCGGGGGCTACGAGCAGTACTTC. Amino acid sequence: CASSMGGGYEQYF.

CDR3 DNA: TGTGCCAGCAGTGAAGGTCAGGGGGCTGGAGAGCAGTACTTC. Its protein is CASSEGQGAGEQYF. This chain uses TRBV6-1 with TRBJ2-7, with 8 bases that match TRBD1. V dropped 1 base and J dropped 7; count of bases not matched to a gene: 6. CDR1 and CDR2 (germline): MNHNS, SASEGT. The length of the CDR3 is 14 residues.

This clone turned up a few times. CDR3 in DNA: TGTGCCACCAGCAGAGTCGGTGAGGAGACGCCCCAGCATTTT. This translates into CATSRVGEETPQHF. The chain uses TRBV15 and TRBJ1-5; D is unclear. Trimming cost V 1 base and J 9 bases, with 13 bases left between them. The CDR3 loop spans 14 amino acids. Germline values: CDR1 LNHNV, CDR2 YYDKDF (reference sequence). Full variable domain (outside the CDR3, taken from reference TRBV15 and TRBJ1-5): DAMVIQNPRYQVTQFGKPVTLSCSQTLNHNVMYWYQQKSSQAPKLLFHYYDKDFNNEADTPDNFQSRRPNTSFCFLDIRSPGLGDTAMYLCATSRVGEETPQHFGDGTRLSIL.

The chain links TRBV18 to TRBJ1-1; D is unresolved. The CDR3 consists of 11 residues. Germline loops: CDR1 KGHSH, CDR2 LQKENI. Trimming took off 9 bases at V and 3 bases at J, with 8 bases between the two ends. The CDR3 DNA reads TGTGCCAGTTTTCGGGACACTGAAGCTTTCTTT. Its translation: CASFRDTEAFF. Full variable domain (outside the CDR3, taken from reference TRBV18 and TRBJ1-1): NAGVMQNPRHLVRRRGQEARLRCSPMKGHSHVYWYRQLPEEGLKFMVYLQKENIIDESGMPKERFSAEFPKEGPSILRIQQVVRGDSAAYFCASFRDTEAFFGQGTRLTVV.

The gene calls are TRBV19 and TRBJ2-1, with TRBD1 matching over 12 bases. The V and J ends lost 7 bases and 8 bases, in that order; junction bases with no gene match: 9. The CDR3 has 15 residues. Germline CDR1 is LNHDA and CDR2 is SQIVND (reference sequence). CDR3 nucleotides: TGTGCCAGTATGACCGGGACAGGGGGCTTAGATGAGCAGTTCTTC. Translated: CASMTGTGGLDEQFF.

The chain has TRBV7-2 and TRBJ2-3; 14 bases are shared with TRBD2. The CDR3 has 17 amino acids. Germline V lookup: CDR1 SGHTA, CDR2 FQGNSA. J lost 3 bases, V lost 6 bases, and 8 bases had no gene match. CDR3 region: CASRPPGLAGVTDTQYF. CDR3 nucleotides: TGTGCCAGCAGACCCCCGGGACTAGCGGGAGTGACAGATACGCAGTATTTT.

The rearrangement uses TRBV2 and TRBJ2-5; unclear D gene. CDR1 and CDR2 (germline): SNHLY, FYNNEI. The CDR3 spans 14 residues. V was clipped by 6 bases and J by 5 bases, with 16 bases between them. CDR3 sequence: CASSPRVIKETQYF. The DNA of the CDR3 is TGTGCCAGCAGCCCCCGAGTGATAAAGGAGACCCAGTACTTC. The full variable domain, completed using reference TRBV2 and TRBJ2-5, is EPEVTQTPSHQVTQMGQEVILRCVPISNHLYFYWYRQILGQKVEFLVSFYNNEISEKSEIFDDQFSVERPDGSNFTLKIRSTKLEDSAMYFCASSPRVIKETQYFGPGTRLLVL.

In this sample, this clone turned up a few times. The chain couples TRBV4-1 to TRBJ1-2; a possible D gene is TRBD1 (5 bases). Trimming left V 4 bases short and J 4 bases short, with 10 bases between. The CDR3 loop spans 13 amino acids. CDR1 is MGHRA, CDR2 YSYEKL, per germline. In DNA form, the CDR3 reads TGCGCCAGCAGCCCAGGGATTGGCTATGGCTACACCTTC. Translated, it gives CASSPGIGYGYTF.

The chain recombines TRBV29-1 with TRBJ1-1; the match to TRBD1 covers 8 bases. There are 13 residues in the CDR3. Germline V CDR1 and CDR2: SQVTM, ANQGSEA. Trimming cost V 4 bases and J 5 bases; bases outside gene matches: 6. The CDR3 sequence: CSVAGGLVTEAFF. The DNA for the CDR3 is TGCAGCGTTGCAGGGGGCCTGGTGACTGAAGCTTTCTTT.

This clone was seen a handful of times. CDR3 in DNA: TGTGCCAGCAGTGGGGAGCAATACGAGCAGTACTTC. Translation gives CASSGEQYEQYF. The V call is TRBV2, the J call TRBJ2-5, with D tentatively TRBD2 (5 bases). The assigned J gene may be wrong: the sequence end matches TRBJ2-7 better. CDR3 length: 12 residues. Per the germline V gene, CDR1 is SNHLY and CDR2 is FYNNEI.

The rearrangement uses TRBV18 and TRBJ2-6; TRBD1 matches 10 bases. The germline V gene has CDR1 KGHSH and CDR2 LQKENI. CDR3 length: 19 amino acids. V shed 3 bases and J 4 bases; nucleotides not matched to a gene: 12. CDR3 loop: CASSPWRGTGASGANVLTF. CDR3 DNA: TGTGCCAGCTCACCCTGGCGGGGGACAGGGGCATCCGGGGCCAACGTCCTGACTTTC.

The chain carries TRBV5-6 and TRBJ2-6, with D tentatively TRBD1 (5 bases). The CDR3 runs 15 residues. From germline, CDR1 is SGHDT and CDR2 YYEEEE. With 0 bases removed from V and 3 bases from J, the gap between germline ends came to 7 bases. CDR3 residues: CASSLVGLGANVLTF. CDR3 DNA: TGTGCCAGCAGCTTGGTGGGGCTTGGGGCCAACGTCCTGACTTTC.

This chain uses TRBV4-1 with TRBJ2-7, with TRBD2 matching over 11 bases. Looked up from germline, CDR1 is MGHRA and CDR2 is YSYEKL. This CDR3 spans 18 amino acids. V gave up 0 bases and J gave up 4 bases; unmatched junction bases: 11. The CDR3 loop reads CASSQDGGRLAGNYEQYF. The DNA for the CDR3 is TGCGCCAGCAGCCAAGATGGAGGTCGACTAGCGGGAAATTACGAGCAGTACTTC.

On this clone: One end of the junction fails to match germline, which may point to a read error. V gene TRBV11-3 combines with J gene TRBJ1-1, with a tentative D call TRBD1 (5 bases). The V gene's germline CDR1 is SGHNT and CDR2 YENEEA. CDR3 size: 13 residues. As DNA, the CDR3 is TGTGCCAGCAGCGTAGACAGTAACACTGAAGCTTTCTTT. Its translation is CASSVDSNTEAFF.

As regards this clone: A read error may account for a junction end that differs from germline. This CDR3 is also generated by other DNA sequences in the sample. The chain is built from TRBV5-1 and TRBJ1-1, with D perhaps TRBD1 (5 bases). Germline CDR1 reads SGHRS; CDR2 reads YFSETQ. The CDR3 runs to 15 residues. The CDR3 sequence is CASSLAGTRGTEAFF. CDR3 in DNA: TGCGCCAGCAGCTTGGCAGGGACCCGGGGGACTGAGGCTTTCTTT.

The chain combines TRBV5-6 with TRBJ2-7, with 7 bases lining up with TRBD2. The germline V gene has CDR1 SGHDT and CDR2 YYEEEE. The CDR3 has 15 residues. Trimming took 2 bases from V and 3 from J; bases not matched to a gene: 8. The CDR3: CASSFRTRGDYEQYF. In nucleotides, the CDR3 is TGTGCCAGCAGCTTTAGGACTAGGGGCGACTACGAGCAGTACTTC.

This CDR3 reads CASSLPGQGYEQYF. The CDR3 nucleotides read TGTGCCAGCAGTTTACCGGGACAGGGGTACGAGCAGTACTTC. The V gene is TRBV28, the J gene TRBJ2-5; 10 nucleotides align to TRBD1. The DNA matches TRBJ2-7 better at its end, which makes the J call doubtful. This CDR3 comprises 14 residues. Germline CDR1 and CDR2: MDHEN and SYDVKM.

V usage is TRBV15 and J usage is TRBJ2-2; a possible D gene is TRBD2 (5 bases). CDR1 and CDR2 from the germline V gene are LNHNV and YYDKDF (reference sequence). The CDR3 sequence is 15 residues long. Trimming took off 5 bases at V and 4 bases at J, with 14 bases between the two ends. CDR3 DNA sequence: TGTGCCACCAGCGTAAGAAGAGGGAGCACCGGGGAGCTGTTTTTT. This codes for CATSVRRGSTGELFF.

This chain connects TRBV4-1 to TRBJ1-2; TRBD1 might be the D (6 bases). Trimming pared 0 bases from V and 7 bases from J, leaving 18 bases between. The CDR3 sequence is 16 residues long. The germline CDR1 and CDR2 sequences are MGHRA and YSYEKL. The CDR3 here is CASSQDGTGSNGGYTF. The CDR3 nucleotides are TGCGCCAGCAGCCAAGATGGAACAGGGTCTAATGGTGGCTACACCTTC.

V and J are TRBV18 and TRBJ1-2; no firm D call. Germline V gene lookup returns CDR1 KGHSH and CDR2 LQKENI. Trimming removed 3 bases at V and 4 bases at J, with 12 bases between. This CDR3 is built from 14 residues. The CDR3 region is CASSPYESFYGYTF. The CDR3 nucleotides read TGTGCCAGCTCACCTTACGAGTCATTCTATGGCTACACCTTC.

The V and J genes are TRBV27 and TRBJ2-5, with D perhaps matching TRBD2 (5 bases). The J call is uncertain, as TRBJ2-7 better fits the DNA end. Germline V gene sequence: CDR1 MNHEY, CDR2 SMNVEV (reference sequence). There are 15 residues in the CDR3. This CDR3 reads CASSPIGESSYEQYF. In nucleotides, the CDR3 is TGTGCCAGCAGTCCTATTGGGGAGAGCTCCTACGAGCAGTACTTC.

CDR3 nucleotide sequence: TGTGCCAGCAGCTTAGAACTTTTGTTCACAGATACGCAGTATTTT. Translation: CASSLELLFTDTQYF. This chain uses TRBV11-2 with TRBJ2-3, with unresolved D. CDR1 SGHAT and CDR2 FQNNGV come from the germline V gene. Trimming removed 0 bases at V and 2 bases at J, with 9 bases between. The CDR3 is 15 amino acids.

This chain uses TRBV5-1 with TRBJ1-2, with a weak D call TRBD1 (6 bases). The germline V gene encodes CDR1 SGHRS and CDR2 YFSETQ. The germline V and J ends were trimmed by 0 bases and 6 bases, with 12 bases remaining between them. The CDR3 runs to 14 residues. The CDR3 spells CASSLGGGGHGYTF. DNA for the CDR3: TGCGCCAGCAGCTTGGGAGGCGGGGGCCATGGCTACACCTTC.

The chain couples TRBV4-1 to TRBJ2-7; 9 bases are a match to TRBD1. After removal of 1 base from V and 7 bases from J, the junction contained 5 bases not matched to a gene. Looked up from germline, CDR1 is MGHRA and CDR2 is YSYEKL. CDR3 length equals 14 residues. CDR3 in amino acids: CASSQGTGTGEQYF. In DNA, the CDR3 is TGCGCCAGCAGCCAAGGGACAGGGACAGGGGAGCAGTACTTC.

This chain uses TRBV6-6 with TRBJ1-2; no clear D. The CDR3 runs 13 residues. Germline lookup yields CDR1 MNHNY and CDR2 SVGAGI (reference sequence). V lost 2 bases, J lost 2 bases, and 6 bases lay in between. The CDR3 loop is CASSYPQNYGYTF. In DNA, the CDR3 is TGTGCCAGCAGTTACCCACAGAACTATGGCTACACCTTC.

The chain couples TRBV7-8 to TRBJ2-1; 7 bases fit TRBD1. Germline V CDR1 and CDR2: SGHVS, FQNEAQ. Germline trimming cut 4 bases from V and 6 bases from J; bases unmatched to any gene: 3. This CDR3 region has 13 residues. The CDR3 reads CASSSTGPNEQFF. CDR3 in DNA: TGTGCCAGCAGCTCGACAGGGCCCAATGAGCAGTTCTTC.

This chain uses TRBV28 with TRBJ2-3, with 7 bases that match TRBD1. The CDR3 has 15 residues. Germline-derived CDR1 and CDR2 are MDHEN and SYDVKM. Trimming cost V 10 bases and J 0 bases; bases outside gene matches: 10. In nucleotides, the CDR3 is TGTGCCACCCAACCCGGGACAGCTAGCACAGATACGCAGTATTTT. This translates into CATQPGTASTDTQYF.

The V gene is TRBV4-2, the J gene TRBJ1-3, with D unclear. CDR3 size: 16 residues. V gave up 0 bases and J gave up 2 bases, with 11 bases separating them. Germline CDR1 LGHNA, CDR2 YNFKEQ. The CDR3 bases are TGTGCCAGCAGCCAAGATCGGTTGGTAGCTGGAAACACCATATATTTT. It encodes CASSQDRLVAGNTIYF.

This chain connects TRBV10-3 to TRBJ1-1; 8 bases are a match to TRBD1. With V trimmed by 6 bases and J by 1 base, 4 bases remained unmatched. CDR1 is ENHRY, CDR2 SYGVKD, per germline. The CDR3 extends over 14 amino acids. CDR3 loop: CAISNRGENTEAFF. CDR3 bases: TGTGCCATCAGCAACAGGGGGGAGAACACTGAAGCTTTCTTT.